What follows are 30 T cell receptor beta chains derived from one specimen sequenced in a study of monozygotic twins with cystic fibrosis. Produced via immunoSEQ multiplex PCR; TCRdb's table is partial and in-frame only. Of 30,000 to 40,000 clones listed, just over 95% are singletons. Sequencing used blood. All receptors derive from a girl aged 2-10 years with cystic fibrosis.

The CDR3 DNA is TGTGCCAGCAGCTTCTCGGACAGGGGGGTGAGCAATCAGCCCCAGCATTTT. Its translation: CASSFSDRGVSNQPQHF. This sequence joins TRBV7-4 and TRBJ1-5; 10 bases map to TRBD1. Germline assignment: CDR1 SGHVT and CDR2 SQSDAQ. V dropped 3 bases and J dropped 1; count of bases not matched to a gene: 6. This CDR3 has 17 residues. Complete variable domain (other parts from reference TRBV7-4 and TRBJ1-5): GAGVSQSPRYKVAKRGRDVALRCDSISGHVTLYWYRQTLGQGSEVLTYSQSDAQRDKSGRPSGRFSAERPERSVSTLKIQRTEQGDSAVYLCASSFSDRGVSNQPQHFGDGTRLSIL.

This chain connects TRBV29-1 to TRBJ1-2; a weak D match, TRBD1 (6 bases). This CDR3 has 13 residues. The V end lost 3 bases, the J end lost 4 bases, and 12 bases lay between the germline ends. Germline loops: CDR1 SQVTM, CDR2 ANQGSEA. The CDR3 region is CSVDKGGFYGYTF. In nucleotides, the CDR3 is TGCAGCGTTGATAAAGGGGGGTTCTATGGCTACACCTTC.

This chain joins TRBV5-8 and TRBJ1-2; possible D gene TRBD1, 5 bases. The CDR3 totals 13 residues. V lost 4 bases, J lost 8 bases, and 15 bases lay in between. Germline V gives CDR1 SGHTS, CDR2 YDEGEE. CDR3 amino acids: CASSRNWGEGYTF. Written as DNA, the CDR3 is TGTGCCAGCAGCCGAAATTGGGGGGAAGGCTACACCTTC.

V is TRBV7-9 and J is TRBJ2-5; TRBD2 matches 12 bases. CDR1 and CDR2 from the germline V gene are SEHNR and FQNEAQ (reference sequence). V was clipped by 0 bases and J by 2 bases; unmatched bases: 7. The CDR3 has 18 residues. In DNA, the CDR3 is TGTGCCAGCAGCTTAGCCGTTAGGACTAGCGGGAAGCAAGAGACCCAGTACTTC. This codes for CASSLAVRTSGKQETQYF. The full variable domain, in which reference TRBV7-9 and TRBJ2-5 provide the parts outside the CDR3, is DTGVSQNPRHKITKRGQNVTFRCDPISEHNRLYWYRQTLGQGPEFLTYFQNEAQLEKSRLLSDRFSAERPKGSFSTLEIQRTEQGDSAMYLCASSLAVRTSGKQETQYFGPGTRLLVL.

The chain's CDR3 is CASSLVVSGTYNEQFF. The CDR3 DNA reads as TGTGCCAGCAGCTTGGTGGTAAGCGGAACCTACAATGAGCAGTTCTTC. The chain recombines TRBV7-8 with TRBJ2-1; tentative D call: TRBD2 (5 bases). Looked up from germline, CDR1 is SGHVS and CDR2 is FQNEAQ. This CDR3 contains 16 residues. The V gene lost 3 bases and the J gene lost 2 bases, with 14 bases spanning the gap.

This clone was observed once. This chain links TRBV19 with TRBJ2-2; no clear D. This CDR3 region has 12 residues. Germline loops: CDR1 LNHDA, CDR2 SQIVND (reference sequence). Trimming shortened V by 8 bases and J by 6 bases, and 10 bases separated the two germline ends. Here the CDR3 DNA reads TGTGCCAGTTGTTACCCCTCCGGGGAGCTGTTTTTT. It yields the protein CASCYPSGELFF.

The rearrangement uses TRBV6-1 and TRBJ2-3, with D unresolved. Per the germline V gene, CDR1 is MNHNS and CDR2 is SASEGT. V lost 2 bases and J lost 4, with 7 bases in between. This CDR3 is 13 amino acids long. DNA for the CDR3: TGTGCCAGCAGTGAAATGTGGGCAGATACGCAGTATTTT. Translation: CASSEMWADTQYF.

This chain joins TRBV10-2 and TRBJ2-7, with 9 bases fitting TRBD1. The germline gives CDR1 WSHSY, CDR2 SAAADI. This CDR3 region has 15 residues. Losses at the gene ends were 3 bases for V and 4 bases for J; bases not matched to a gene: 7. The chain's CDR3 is CASSDRQGGLYEQYF. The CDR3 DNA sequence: TGCGCCAGCAGTGATCGACAGGGGGGCCTGTACGAGCAGTACTTC.

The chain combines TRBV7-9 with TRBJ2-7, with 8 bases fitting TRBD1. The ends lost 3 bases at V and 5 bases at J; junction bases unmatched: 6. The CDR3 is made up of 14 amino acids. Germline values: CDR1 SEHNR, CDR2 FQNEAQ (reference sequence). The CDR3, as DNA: TGTGCCAGCAGCTTTTCTGCAGGGGGCCACGAGCAGTACTTC. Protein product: CASSFSAGGHEQYF.

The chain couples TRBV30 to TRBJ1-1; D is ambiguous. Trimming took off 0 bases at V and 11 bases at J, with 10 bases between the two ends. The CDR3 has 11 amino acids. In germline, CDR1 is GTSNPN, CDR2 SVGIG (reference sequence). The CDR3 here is CAWSVGMGAFF. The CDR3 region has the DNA TGTGCCTGGAGTGTAGGGATGGGCGCTTTCTTT.

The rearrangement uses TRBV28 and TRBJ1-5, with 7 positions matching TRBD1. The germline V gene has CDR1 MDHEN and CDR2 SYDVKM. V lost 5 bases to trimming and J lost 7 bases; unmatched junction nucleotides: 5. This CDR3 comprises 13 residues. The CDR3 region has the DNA TGTGCCAGCAGTGACAGGGCGTCGCAGCCCCAGCATTTT. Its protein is CASSDRASQPQHF.

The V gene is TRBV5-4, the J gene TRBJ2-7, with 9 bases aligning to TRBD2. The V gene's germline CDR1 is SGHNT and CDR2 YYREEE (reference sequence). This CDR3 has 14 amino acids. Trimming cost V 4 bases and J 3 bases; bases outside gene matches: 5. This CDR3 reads CASSTDSGSYEQYF. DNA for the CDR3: TGTGCCAGCAGCACAGATAGCGGGAGCTACGAGCAGTACTTC. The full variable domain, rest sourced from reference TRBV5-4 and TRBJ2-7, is ETGVTQSPTHLIKTRGQQVTLRCSSQSGHNTVSWYQQALGQGPQFIFQYYREEENGRGNFPPRFSGLQFPNYSSELNVNALELDDSALYLCASSTDSGSYEQYFGPGTRLTVT.

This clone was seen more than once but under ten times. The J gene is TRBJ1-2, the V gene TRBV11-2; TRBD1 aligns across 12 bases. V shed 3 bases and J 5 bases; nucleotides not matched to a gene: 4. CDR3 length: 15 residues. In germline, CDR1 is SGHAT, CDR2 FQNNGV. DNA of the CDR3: TGTGCCAGCAGCTTTGGGACAGGGGGCGATTATGGCTACACCTTC. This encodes CASSFGTGGDYGYTF.

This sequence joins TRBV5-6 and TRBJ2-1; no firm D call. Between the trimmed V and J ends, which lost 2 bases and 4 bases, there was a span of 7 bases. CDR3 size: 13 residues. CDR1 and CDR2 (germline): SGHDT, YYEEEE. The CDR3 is CASSFSAYNEQFF. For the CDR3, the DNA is TGTGCCAGCAGCTTTTCAGCGTACAATGAGCAGTTCTTC.

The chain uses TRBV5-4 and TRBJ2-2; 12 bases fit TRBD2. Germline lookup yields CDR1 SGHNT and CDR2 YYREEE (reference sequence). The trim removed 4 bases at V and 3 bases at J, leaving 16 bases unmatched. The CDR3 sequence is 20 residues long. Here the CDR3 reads CASSNVPGLAGIVDTGELFF. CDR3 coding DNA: TGTGCCAGCAGCAACGTTCCGGGACTAGCGGGTATAGTGGACACCGGGGAGCTGTTTTTT.

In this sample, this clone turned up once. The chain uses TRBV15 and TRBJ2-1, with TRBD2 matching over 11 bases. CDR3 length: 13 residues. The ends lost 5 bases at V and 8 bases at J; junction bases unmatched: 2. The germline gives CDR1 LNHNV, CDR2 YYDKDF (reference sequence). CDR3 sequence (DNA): TGTGCCACCAGCGGGACTAGCGGCGATGAGCAGTTCTTC. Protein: CATSGTSGDEQFF.

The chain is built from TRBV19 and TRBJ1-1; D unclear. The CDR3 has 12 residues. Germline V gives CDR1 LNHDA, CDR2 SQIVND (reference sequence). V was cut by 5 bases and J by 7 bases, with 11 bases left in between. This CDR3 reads CASSHRPNEAFF. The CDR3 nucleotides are TGTGCCAGTAGTCATAGACCGAATGAAGCTTTCTTT.

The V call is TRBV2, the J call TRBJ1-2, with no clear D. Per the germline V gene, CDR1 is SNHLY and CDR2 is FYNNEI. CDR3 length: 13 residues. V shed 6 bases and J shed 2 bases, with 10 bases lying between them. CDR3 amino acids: CASSATQNYGYTF. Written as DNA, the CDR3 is TGTGCCAGCAGCGCTACACAGAACTATGGCTACACCTTC.

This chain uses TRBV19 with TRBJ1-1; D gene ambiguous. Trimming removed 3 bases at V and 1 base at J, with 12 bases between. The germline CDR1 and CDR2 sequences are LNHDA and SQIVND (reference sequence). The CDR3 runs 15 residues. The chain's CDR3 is CASSIELRRNTEAFF. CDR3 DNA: TGTGCCAGTAGTATTGAGCTACGGAGGAACACTGAAGCTTTCTTT.

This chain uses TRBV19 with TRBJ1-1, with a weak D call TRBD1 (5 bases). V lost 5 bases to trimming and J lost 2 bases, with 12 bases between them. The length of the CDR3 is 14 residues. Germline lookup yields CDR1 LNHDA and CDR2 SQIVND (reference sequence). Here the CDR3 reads CASSLRGTNTEAFF. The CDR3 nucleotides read TGTGCCAGTAGTCTCCGTGGGACCAACACTGAAGCTTTCTTT.

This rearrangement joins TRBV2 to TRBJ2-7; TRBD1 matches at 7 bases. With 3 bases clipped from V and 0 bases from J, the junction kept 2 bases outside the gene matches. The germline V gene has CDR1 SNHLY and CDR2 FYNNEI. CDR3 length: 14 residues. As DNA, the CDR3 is TGTGCCAGCAGTGAGGGACAGACCTCCTACGAGCAGTACTTC. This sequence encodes CASSEGQTSYEQYF. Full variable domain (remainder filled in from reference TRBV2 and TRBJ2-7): EPEVTQTPSHQVTQMGQEVILRCVPISNHLYFYWYRQILGQKVEFLVSFYNNEISEKSEIFDDQFSVERPDGSNFTLKIRSTKLEDSAMYFCASSEGQTSYEQYFGPGTRLTVT.

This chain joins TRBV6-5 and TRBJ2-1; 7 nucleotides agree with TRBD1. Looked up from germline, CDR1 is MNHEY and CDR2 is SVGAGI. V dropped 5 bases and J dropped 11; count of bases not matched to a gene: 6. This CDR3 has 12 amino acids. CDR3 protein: CASSPDRAKQFF. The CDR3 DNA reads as TGTGCCAGCAGTCCAGACAGGGCGAAGCAGTTCTTC.

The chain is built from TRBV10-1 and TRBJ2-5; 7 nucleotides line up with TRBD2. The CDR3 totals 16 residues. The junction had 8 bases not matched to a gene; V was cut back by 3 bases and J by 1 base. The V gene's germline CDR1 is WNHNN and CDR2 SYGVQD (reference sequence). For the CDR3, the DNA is TGCGCCAGCAGTGAAGGCGCCGGGACTACCCAAGAGACCCAGTACTTC. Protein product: CASSEGAGTTQETQYF.

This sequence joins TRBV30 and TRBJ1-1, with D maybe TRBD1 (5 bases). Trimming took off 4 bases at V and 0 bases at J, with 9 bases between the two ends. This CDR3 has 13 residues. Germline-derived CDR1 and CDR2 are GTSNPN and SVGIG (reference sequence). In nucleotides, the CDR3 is TGTGCCTGGAAGGGACTGTTGAACACTGAAGCTTTCTTT. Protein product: CAWKGLLNTEAFF.

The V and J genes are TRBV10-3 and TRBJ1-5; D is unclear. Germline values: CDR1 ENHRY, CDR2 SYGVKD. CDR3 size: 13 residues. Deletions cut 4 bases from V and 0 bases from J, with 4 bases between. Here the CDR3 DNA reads TGTGCCATCAGTGTTAGTAGCAATCAGCCCCAGCATTTT. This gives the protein CAISVSSNQPQHF.

CDR3 bases: TGTGCCAGCTCACCACCGAGAGGGGGCAACACTGAAGCTTTCTTT. Translating gives CASSPPRGGNTEAFF. This chain joins TRBV18 and TRBJ1-1; 7 bases match TRBD1. The ends lost 0 bases at V and 2 bases at J; junction bases unmatched: 3. The V gene's germline CDR1 is KGHSH and CDR2 LQKENI. The CDR3 runs 15 residues.

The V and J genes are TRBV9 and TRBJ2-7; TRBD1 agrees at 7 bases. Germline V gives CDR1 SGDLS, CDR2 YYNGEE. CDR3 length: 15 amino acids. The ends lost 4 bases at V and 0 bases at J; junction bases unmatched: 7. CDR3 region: CASSSQTGNSYEQYF. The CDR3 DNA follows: TGTGCCAGCAGCTCCCAGACAGGGAACTCCTACGAGCAGTACTTC.

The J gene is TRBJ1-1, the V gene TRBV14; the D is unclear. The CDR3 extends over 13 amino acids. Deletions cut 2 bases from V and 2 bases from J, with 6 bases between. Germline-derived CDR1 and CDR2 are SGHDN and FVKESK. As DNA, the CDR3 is TGTGCCAGCAGCCAACATAAAAACACTGAAGCTTTCTTT. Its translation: CASSQHKNTEAFF.

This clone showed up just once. The CDR3 is CATSKTSVSYEQYF. The CDR3 DNA sequence: TGTGCCACCTCTAAGACTAGCGTCTCCTACGAGCAGTACTTC. This chain joins TRBV6-5 and TRBJ2-7; 8 bases line up with TRBD2. The CDR3 consists of 14 residues. CDR1 and CDR2 from the germline V gene are MNHEY and SVGAGI. The trim removed 10 bases at V and 0 bases at J, leaving 8 bases unmatched.

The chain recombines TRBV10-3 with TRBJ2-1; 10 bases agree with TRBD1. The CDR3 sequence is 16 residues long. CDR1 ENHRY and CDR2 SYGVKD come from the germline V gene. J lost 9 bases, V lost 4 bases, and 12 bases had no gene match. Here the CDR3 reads CAISARQGADGGEQFF. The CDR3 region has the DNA TGTGCCATCAGTGCGAGACAGGGGGCGGACGGTGGTGAGCAGTTCTTC.